One sample yielded the 5 T cell receptor beta chains listed below, sequenced in a study of cytomegalovirus exposure and HLA in healthy donors. TCRdb's copy holds only in-frame clones and misses some; the assay was immunoSEQ multiplex PCR. The data hold about 330,000 clones, with 86% observed a single time. The source material was PBMCs. These receptors originate from a woman aged 18-29 years in good health and CMV-seronegative.

This chain uses TRBV7-9 with TRBJ2-1; TRBD2 aligns across 9 bases. There are 15 residues in the CDR3. Germline assignment: CDR1 SEHNR and CDR2 FQNEAQ (reference sequence). V trimming: 2 bases; J trimming: 2 bases; junction bases outside the gene matches: 1. CDR3 DNA: TGTGCCAGCAGCTTATTAGCGGGAGCCTACAATGAGCAGTTCTTC. Its protein is CASSLLAGAYNEQFF.

This clone was detected only once. The V gene is TRBV27, the J gene TRBJ2-2, with D possibly being TRBD2 (6 bases). The CDR3 loop spans 15 amino acids. Trimming took off 3 bases at V and 5 bases at J, with 13 bases between the two ends. Germline-derived CDR1 and CDR2 are MNHEY and SMNVEV (reference sequence). The CDR3 reads CASSLEGGGTGELFF. The DNA of the CDR3 is TGTGCCAGCAGTTTGGAGGGAGGAGGAACCGGGGAGCTGTTTTTT.

V usage is TRBV4-3 and J usage is TRBJ2-1; D is unclear. Germline V lookup: CDR1 LGHNA, CDR2 YSLEER. CDR3 length: 14 amino acids. With 0 bases removed from V and 7 bases from J, the gap between germline ends came to 10 bases. CDR3 coding DNA: TGCGCCAGCAGCCAAGATAGGCCAGCGAATGAGCAGTTCTTC. This translates into CASSQDRPANEQFF.

The V call is TRBV5-6, the J call TRBJ2-7; TRBD2 is a possible D gene (6 bases). The germline V gene has CDR1 SGHDT and CDR2 YYEEEE. V was cut by 0 bases and J by 2 bases, with 12 bases left in between. The CDR3 has 15 residues. CDR3 DNA: TGTGCCAGCAGCTTGGCATTCGCGGGAACCTACGAGCAGTACTTC. Protein sequence: CASSLAFAGTYEQYF.

CDR3 loop: CSVDITGGDYEQYF. The CDR3 coding sequence is TGCAGCGTTGATATTACAGGGGGCGACTACGAGCAGTACTTC. J is TRBJ2-7 and V is TRBV29-1; 9 bases align to TRBD1. This CDR3 is 14 amino acids long. In germline, CDR1 is SQVTM, CDR2 ANQGSEA. V lost 3 bases to trimming and J lost 3 bases; unmatched junction nucleotides: 6.